The source of this T cell receptor beta chain is a study of blood T cell repertoires in COVID-19. Study-level background: There were acute and convalescent COVID-19 samples, and they came from the United States, Italy and Spain. T cells, B-cell-depleted T cells, or PBMCs supplied cDNA or gDNA.

This clone was recorded only once. CDR1 and CDR2 (germline): KGHSH, LQKENI. The V and J ends lost 8 bases and 4 bases respectively, with 13 bases between them. There are 13 residues in the CDR3. In the source study's methods: By means of reference gene primer amplification, nucleated cell counts were estimated. The data were produced by immunoSEQ multiplex PCR, yet TCRdb's version contains in-frame clones alone and is incomplete. V and J calls and clone size come straight from that table; D and trimming were deduced from the DNA. The table has a few hundred thousand clones, approximately 90% seen once.

The specimen was peripheral blood. The origin of this receptor is a woman younger than 45 who had recovered from COVID-19. J is TRBJ2-3 and V is TRBV18; D perhaps matches TRBD2 (5 bases). CDR3: CASADMRADTQYF. The CDR3 DNA is TGTGCCAGCGCCGACATGAGGGCAGATACGCAGTATTTT.